A single sample gave rise to the 18 T cell receptor beta chains below, sequenced in a study of T cell changes during pregnancy in multiple sclerosis (dated by TCRdb to about 2019). Library construction relied on the immunoSEQ multiplex PCR assay. TCRdb limited this immuneACCESS table to in-frame rearrangements with V and J called. A share of clones is missing; checked studies link under half to unresolved V genes, and the rest is unexplained. The sample yields approximately 100,000 clones; more than 90% were counted once. Of the sample, about 3.1% falls within the top ten clones. This material consisted of peripheral blood, taken in the second trimester of pregnancy. All receptors derive from a female donor with multiple sclerosis, enrolled in a pregnancy study.

The chain combines TRBV7-8 with TRBJ2-6, with 10 bases that match TRBD1. The CDR3 extends over 18 amino acids. Germline CDR1 is SGHVS and CDR2 is FQNEAQ. The trim removed 2 bases at V and 0 bases at J, leaving 4 bases unmatched. The CDR3 is CASSLRDRGYSGANVLTF. DNA for the CDR3: TGTGCCAGCAGCTTACGGGACAGGGGTTACTCTGGGGCCAACGTCCTGACTTTC.

In this sample, this clone turned up once. The gene calls are TRBV6-1 and TRBJ2-7; weak D call: TRBD2 (6 bases). The CDR3 loop spans 14 amino acids. CDR1 is MNHNS, CDR2 SASEGT, per germline. Between the trimmed V and J ends, which lost 7 bases and 6 bases, there was a span of 19 bases. CDR3 in DNA: TGTGCCAGCACCGAACCGGACGGGGGTTCCGAGCAGTACTTC. It yields the protein CASTEPDGGSEQYF.

J is TRBJ2-2 and V is TRBV2; 7 nucleotides align to TRBD2. CDR1 and CDR2 from the germline V gene are SNHLY and FYNNEI. Trimming at V came to 2 bases and at J to 4 bases, leaving 10 bases not matched to a gene. This CDR3 has 17 residues. CDR3 sequence (DNA): TGTGCCAGCAGTGAAATCCCCGGGACGGGGGGCACCGGGGAGCTGTTTTTT. Translation gives CASSEIPGTGGTGELFF.

V is TRBV30 and J is TRBJ2-7, with D tentatively TRBD2 (5 bases). The CDR3 is made up of 12 amino acids. From germline, CDR1 is GTSNPN and CDR2 SVGIG (reference sequence). V lost 7 bases to trimming and J lost 3 bases, with 13 bases between them. CDR3 residues: CAFQDGVYEQYF. CDR3 DNA: TGTGCCTTTCAAGACGGGGTCTACGAGCAGTACTTC. Variable domain in full (rest from reference TRBV30 and TRBJ2-7): SQTIHQWPATLVQPVGSPLSLECTVEGTSNPNLYWYRQAAGRGLQLLFYSVGIGQISSEVPQNLSASRPQDRQFILSSKKLLLSDSGFYLCAFQDGVYEQYFGPGTRLTVT.

The chain links TRBV4-1 to TRBJ1-1; D call uncertain. The germline CDR1 and CDR2 sequences are MGHRA and YSYEKL. V gave up 5 bases and J gave up 0 bases, with 7 bases separating them. The CDR3 sequence is 13 residues long. CDR3 in amino acids: CASSSEVNTEAFF. The CDR3 bases are TGCGCCAGCAGCAGCGAGGTGAACACTGAAGCTTTCTTT.

This chain uses TRBV28 with TRBJ2-5; D might be TRBD2 (6 bases). Trimming pared 6 bases from V and 5 bases from J, leaving 13 bases between. CDR1 is MDHEN, CDR2 SYDVKM, per germline. The CDR3 consists of 13 residues. CDR3 in amino acids: CASSQGGEETQYF. The CDR3 nucleotides read TGTGCCAGCAGCCAAGGAGGGGAGGAGACCCAGTACTTC.

The V and J genes are TRBV5-4 and TRBJ2-7; 7 bases align to TRBD2. In germline, CDR1 is SGHNT, CDR2 YYREEE (reference sequence). The CDR3 has 15 amino acids. V dropped 4 bases and J dropped 0; count of bases not matched to a gene: 7. The CDR3 DNA follows: TGTGCCAGCAGCCTATCGGGAGGCCCCTCCTACGAGCAGTACTTC. It yields the protein CASSLSGGPSYEQYF.

The chain carries TRBV28 and TRBJ1-1, with D unresolved. This CDR3 contains 11 residues. V was trimmed by 6 bases and J by 0 bases, leaving 2 bases between them. CDR1 and CDR2 from the germline V gene are MDHEN and SYDVKM. CDR3 loop: CASSMNTEAFF. As DNA, the CDR3 is TGTGCCAGCAGCATGAACACTGAAGCTTTCTTT.

CDR3 sequence (DNA): TGTGCCAGTAGTATAGATTATGGGACAGGGACCAACCAAGAGACCCAGTACTTC. Translated: CASSIDYGTGTNQETQYF. The chain has TRBV19 and TRBJ2-5, with 9 nucleotides matching TRBD1. J was trimmed by 0 bases and V by 0 bases; bases with no gene match: 8. CDR1 and CDR2 from the germline V gene are LNHDA and SQIVND (reference sequence). There are 18 residues in the CDR3.

The genes are TRBV10-3 and TRBJ2-1; 10 bases line up with TRBD1. Trimming took 6 bases from V and 7 from J; bases not matched to a gene: 12. Germline CDR1 reads ENHRY; CDR2 reads SYGVKD. The length of the CDR3 is 16 residues. The CDR3 coding sequence is TGTGCCATCAGGGAGGCCGGGACAGGGGCTTTTAATGAGCAGTTCTTC. It is translated as CAIREAGTGAFNEQFF.

This clone appeared a single time. The CDR3 bases are TGTGCCAGCATTAAAACTAGCGGGAGGGGCAGCTCCTACAATGAGCAGTTCTTC. Translating it yields CASIKTSGRGSSYNEQFF. This chain uses TRBV2 with TRBJ2-1; 13 bases map to TRBD2. Per germline, CDR1 SNHLY and CDR2 FYNNEI. This CDR3 has 18 amino acids. Losses at the gene ends were 7 bases for V and 0 bases for J; bases not matched to a gene: 9.

This chain links TRBV14 with TRBJ2-7, with D hard to call. Trimming left V 1 base short and J 3 bases short, with 7 bases between. CDR1 SGHDN and CDR2 FVKESK come from the germline V gene. The CDR3 has 13 residues. The CDR3 DNA reads TGTGCCAGCAGCCAAGTATTTTACTACGAGCAGTACTTC. Protein product: CASSQVFYYEQYF.

This clone was recorded only once. The chain carries TRBV7-9 and TRBJ2-2; no definite D call. Trimming left V 5 bases short and J 0 bases short, with 10 bases between. The CDR3 is made up of 15 amino acids. Germline V gene lookup returns CDR1 SEHNR and CDR2 FQNEAQ (reference sequence). The CDR3: CASSAFTANTGELFF. The CDR3 bases are TGTGCCAGCAGCGCCTTCACAGCGAACACCGGGGAGCTGTTTTTT.

This clone was picked up one time. This chain connects TRBV7-8 to TRBJ2-5, with TRBD1 as a possible D gene (5 bases). Germline V lookup: CDR1 SGHVS, CDR2 FQNEAQ. CDR3 size: 13 residues. Trimming left V 3 bases short and J 5 bases short, with 10 bases between. In DNA form, the CDR3 reads TGTGCCAGCAGCTTGACAGATCCGGAGACCCAGTACTTC. Its translation: CASSLTDPETQYF.

The chain employs TRBV19 and TRBJ2-2; 8 nucleotides line up with TRBD2. The germline V gene has CDR1 LNHDA and CDR2 SQIVND (reference sequence). The J segment lost 6 bases and the V segment lost 3 bases, leaving 3 bases of the junction unmatched. The CDR3 sequence is 14 residues long. CDR3 nucleotides: TGTGCCAGTAGTATCCGGGAGGGCCCCGGGGAGCTGTTTTTT. Residues: CASSIREGPGELFF.

The V and J genes are TRBV28 and TRBJ2-3; D uncertain. The V and J ends lost 3 bases and 0 bases respectively, with 13 bases between them. CDR3 length equals 16 residues. Germline CDR1 and CDR2: MDHEN and SYDVKM. CDR3 protein: CASSLVRVSSTDTQYF. CDR3 nucleotide sequence: TGTGCCAGCAGTTTGGTCCGGGTCTCTAGCACAGATACGCAGTATTTT.

The chain uses TRBV5-6 and TRBJ2-7, with 12 bases identical to TRBD2. CDR1 is SGHDT and CDR2 is YYEEEE in the germline V gene. This CDR3 is built from 16 residues. Trimming removed 5 bases from V and 3 bases from J; junction bases left unmatched: 9. The CDR3 spells CASSSAGTSGFYEQYF. CDR3 DNA: TGTGCCAGCAGTTCCGCCGGGACTAGCGGGTTCTACGAGCAGTACTTC.

The genes are TRBV30 and TRBJ2-3, with unresolved D. V was trimmed by 3 bases and J by 4 bases, leaving 8 bases between them. The CDR3 consists of 12 residues. CDR1 and CDR2 from the germline V gene are GTSNPN and SVGIG (reference sequence). This CDR3 reads CAWRERPDTQYF. The CDR3 DNA reads TGTGCCTGGAGGGAGAGACCAGATACGCAGTATTTT. Supplemented by reference TRBV30 and TRBJ2-3, the full variable domain reads SQTIHQWPATLVQPVGSPLSLECTVEGTSNPNLYWYRQAAGRGLQLLFYSVGIGQISSEVPQNLSASRPQDRQFILSSKKLLLSDSGFYLCAWRERPDTQYFGPGTRLTVL.